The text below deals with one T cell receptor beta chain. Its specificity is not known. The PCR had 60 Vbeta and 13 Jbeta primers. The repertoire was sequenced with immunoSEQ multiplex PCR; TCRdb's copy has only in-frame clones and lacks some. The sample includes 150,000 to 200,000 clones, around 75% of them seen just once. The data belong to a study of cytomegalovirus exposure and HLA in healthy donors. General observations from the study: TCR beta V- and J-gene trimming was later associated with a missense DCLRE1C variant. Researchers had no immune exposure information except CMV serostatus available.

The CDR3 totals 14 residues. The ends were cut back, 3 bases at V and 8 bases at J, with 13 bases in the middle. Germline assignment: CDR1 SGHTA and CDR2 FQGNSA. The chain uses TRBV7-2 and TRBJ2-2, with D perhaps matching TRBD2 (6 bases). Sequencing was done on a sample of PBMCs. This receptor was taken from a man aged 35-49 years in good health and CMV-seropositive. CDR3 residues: CASSLLTSPGELFF. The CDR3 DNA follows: TGTGCCAGCAGCTTGCTTACTAGCCCTGGGGAGCTGTTTTTT.